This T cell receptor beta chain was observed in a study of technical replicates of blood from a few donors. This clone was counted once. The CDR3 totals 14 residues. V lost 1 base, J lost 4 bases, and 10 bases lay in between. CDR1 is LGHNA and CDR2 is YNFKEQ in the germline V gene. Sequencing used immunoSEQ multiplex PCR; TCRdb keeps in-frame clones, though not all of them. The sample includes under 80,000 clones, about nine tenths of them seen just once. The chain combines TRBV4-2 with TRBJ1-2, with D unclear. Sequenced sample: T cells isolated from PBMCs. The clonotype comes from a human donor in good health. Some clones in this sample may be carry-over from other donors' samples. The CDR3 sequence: CASSQAFGTYGYTF. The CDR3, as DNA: TGTGCCAGCAGCCAAGCGTTTGGCACCTATGGCTACACCTTC.